This T cell receptor beta chain was recovered during a study of blood T cell repertoires in COVID-19 (TCRdb year 2020). Broadly, across the study: The collaborator samples originated in the United States, Italy and Spain and spanned the acute and convalescent phases of COVID-19. A de-identified subject ID, COVID-19 status, age in years and sex were almost always included in the sample metadata. The samples were drawn from the first 160 participants of the ongoing ImmuneRACE study and from 1,254 subjects provided by 6 global collaborators. The dataset comprised deeply sampled blood TCRbeta repertoires from subjects exposed to, actively infected with, or recovered from COVID-19. The material from the prospective study consisted of cDNA or gDNA derived from T cells, B-cell-depleted T cells, or PBMCs. Where available, HLA class I and class II types were taken from metadata supplied by the sample provider and were not determined by assay-based typing. The repertoires were released in a freely available public database intended as a resource for research on the immune response to SARS-CoV-2.

Participants in the prospective study were aged roughly 18 to 100 years, lived in under 30 United States geographic areas, and enrolled through a virtual design. In the prospective study, cohorts were assigned on the basis of participant-reported clinical history obtained from a screening survey and a study questionnaire. Recovered participants in ImmuneRACE Cohort 3 were defined as having two consecutive negative NP/OP PCR tests, clearance from a healthcare professional, or resolution of symptoms. Mobile phlebotomists in the prospective study collected whole blood, serum and a nasopharyngeal or oropharyngeal swab from every participant. Participants in the prospective study had the option to provide additional blood draws and questionnaires over a 2-month period. Blood samples from the prospective study were shipped frozen or at room temperature prior to DNA extraction. Points on this clone: What antigen it recognizes has not been identified. No much larger clone is present one base from it, and per-base qualities are unavailable.

Sequences DFQATT (CDR1) and SNEGSKA (CDR2) are obtained from the germline V gene (reference sequence). The junction shows trimming of 3 bases on V and 4 bases on J, plus 6 bases between the germline ends. The CDR3 has 11 amino acids, counting the end cysteine and phenylalanine. Of all the DNA, just the CDR3 is kept, 33 bases in frame from base 1. TCRbeta CDR3 regions were amplified from genomic DNA using the immunoSEQ Assay, a bias-controlled multiplex PCR. On the study's bioinformatics: Nucleated cell counts per sample were estimated from amplification of reference gene primers within the assay. Sequence reads were collapsed and filtered to measure the absolute abundance of every unique TCRbeta CDR3 rearrangement. Productive Simpson clonality was computed per sample as the square root of Simpson's diversity index over productive rearrangements. TCRdb retrieved this table from immuneACCESS and kept in-frame rearrangements only. Not all clones are present; in checked studies, unresolved V genes account for under half, and no reason is known for the remainder. That table gives V, J and clone size, and the DNA gave D and trimming. For this sample the table gives a few hundred thousand clones, of which 87% were detected only once. 1% to 1.5% of the sample rests with the top ten.

Results the study describes overall, beyond this receptor: The quantity of clinical and demographic metadata differed by source and by participant and was supplied without curation.

Source material: PBMCs or T cells enriched from blood (not recorded which). The receptor chain draws on TRBV20-1 and TRBJ1-2; the D gene is unclear. The sequence came from a man aged 25 to 40 who had recovered from COVID-19. The CDR3 here reads CSASDLYGYTF. The DNA is as follows: TGCAGTGCTAGTGACCTCTATGGCTACACCTTC.